The T cell receptor beta chain described here comes from a study of cytomegalovirus exposure and HLA in healthy donors. Repertoires were generated with immunoSEQ multiplex PCR, while TCRdb's copy carries only in-frame clones and drops some. The data show 130,000 to 150,000 clones, around 90% seen once. About this clone itself: Its cognate antigen is unknown.

Looked up from germline, CDR1 is GTSNPN and CDR2 is SVGIG (reference sequence). After removal of 0 bases from V and 3 bases from J, the junction contained 14 bases not matched to a gene. This CDR3 has 19 residues. Study observations and caveats: Published work reported that the classifier diagnosed cytomegalovirus status with high specificity and sensitivity. The study labeled roughly 160 TCR beta chains cytomegalovirus-associated.

This chain joins TRBV30 and TRBJ2-3; 11 bases align to TRBD2. This TCR derives from a woman under 30 in good health and CMV-seropositive. The sequenced sample consisted of PBMCs. The CDR3 loop is CAWSVIAGGPRVSTDTQYF. The DNA of the CDR3 is TGTGCCTGGAGTGTGATAGCGGGAGGGCCTAGGGTTTCGACAGATACGCAGTATTTT.